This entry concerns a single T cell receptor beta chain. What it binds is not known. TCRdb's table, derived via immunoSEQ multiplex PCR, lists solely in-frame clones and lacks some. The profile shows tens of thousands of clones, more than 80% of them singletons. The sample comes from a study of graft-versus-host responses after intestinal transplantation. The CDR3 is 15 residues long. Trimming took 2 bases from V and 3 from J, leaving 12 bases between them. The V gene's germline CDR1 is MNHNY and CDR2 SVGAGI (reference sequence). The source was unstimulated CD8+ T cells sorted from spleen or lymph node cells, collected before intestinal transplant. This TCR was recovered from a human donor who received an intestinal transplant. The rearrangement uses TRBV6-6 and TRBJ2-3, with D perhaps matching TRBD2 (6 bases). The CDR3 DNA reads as TGTGCCAGCAGTTACGGCGGGGCGGGAACAGATACGCAGTATTTT. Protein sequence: CASSYGGAGTDTQYF.